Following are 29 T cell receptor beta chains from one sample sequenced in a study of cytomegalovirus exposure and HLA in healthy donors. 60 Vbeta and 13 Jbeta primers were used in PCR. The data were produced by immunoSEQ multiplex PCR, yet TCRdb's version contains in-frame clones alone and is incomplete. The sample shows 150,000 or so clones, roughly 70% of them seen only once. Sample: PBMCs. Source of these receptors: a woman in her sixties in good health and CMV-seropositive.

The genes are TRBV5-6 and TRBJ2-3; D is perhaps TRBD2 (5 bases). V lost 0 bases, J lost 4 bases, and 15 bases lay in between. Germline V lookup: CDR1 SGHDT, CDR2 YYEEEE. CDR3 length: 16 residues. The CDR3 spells CASSLGVGMAADTQYF. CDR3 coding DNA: TGTGCCAGCAGCTTGGGGGTCGGGATGGCGGCAGATACGCAGTATTTT.

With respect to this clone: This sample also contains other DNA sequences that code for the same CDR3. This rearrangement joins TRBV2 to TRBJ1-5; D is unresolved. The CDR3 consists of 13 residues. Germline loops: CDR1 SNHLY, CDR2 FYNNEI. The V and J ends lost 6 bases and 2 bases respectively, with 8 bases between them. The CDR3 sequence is CASSGGRNQPQHF. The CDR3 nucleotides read TGTGCCAGCAGCGGAGGACGCAATCAGCCCCAGCATTTT.

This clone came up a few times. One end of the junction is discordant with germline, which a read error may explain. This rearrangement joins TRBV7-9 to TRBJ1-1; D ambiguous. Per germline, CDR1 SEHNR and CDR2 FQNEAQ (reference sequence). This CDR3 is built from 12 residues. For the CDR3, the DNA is TGTTCCAGCAGCTTGGTACTCACTGAAGCTTTCTTT. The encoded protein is CSSSLVLTEAFF.

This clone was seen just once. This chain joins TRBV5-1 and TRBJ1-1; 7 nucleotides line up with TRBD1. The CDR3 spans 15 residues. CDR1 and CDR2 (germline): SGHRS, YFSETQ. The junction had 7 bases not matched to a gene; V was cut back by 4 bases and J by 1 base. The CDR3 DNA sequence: TGCGCCAGCAGCAGTGAGGGGGCCGGGAACACTGAAGCTTTCTTT. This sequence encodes CASSSEGAGNTEAFF.

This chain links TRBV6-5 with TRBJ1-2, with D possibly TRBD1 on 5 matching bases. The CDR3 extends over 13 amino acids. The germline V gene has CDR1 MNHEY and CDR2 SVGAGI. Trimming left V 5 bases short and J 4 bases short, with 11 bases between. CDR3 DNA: TGTGCCAGCAGTCGGACACAACTCTATGGCTACACCTTC. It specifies CASSRTQLYGYTF.

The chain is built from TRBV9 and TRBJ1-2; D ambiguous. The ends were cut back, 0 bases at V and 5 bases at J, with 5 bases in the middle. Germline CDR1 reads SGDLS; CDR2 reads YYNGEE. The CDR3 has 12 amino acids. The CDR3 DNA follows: TGTGCCAGCAGCGTAGATCAGTATGGCTACACCTTC. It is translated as CASSVDQYGYTF.

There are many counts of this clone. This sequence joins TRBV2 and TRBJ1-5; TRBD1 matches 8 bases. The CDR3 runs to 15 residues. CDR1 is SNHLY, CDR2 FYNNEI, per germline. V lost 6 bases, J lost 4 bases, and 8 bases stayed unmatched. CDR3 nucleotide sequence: TGTGCCAGCAGCTATGGACAGGGAGGGAATCAGCCCCAGCATTTT. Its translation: CASSYGQGGNQPQHF.

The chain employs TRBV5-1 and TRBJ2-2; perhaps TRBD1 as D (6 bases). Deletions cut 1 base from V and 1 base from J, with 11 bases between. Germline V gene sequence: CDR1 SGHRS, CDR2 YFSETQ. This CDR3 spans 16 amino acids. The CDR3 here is CASSLIGQKNTGELFF. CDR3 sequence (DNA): TGCGCCAGCAGCTTGATCGGACAGAAGAACACCGGGGAGCTGTTTTTT.

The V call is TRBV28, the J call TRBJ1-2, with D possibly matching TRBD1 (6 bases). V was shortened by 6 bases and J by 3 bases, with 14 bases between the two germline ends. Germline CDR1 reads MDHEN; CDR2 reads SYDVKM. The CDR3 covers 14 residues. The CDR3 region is CASRDGQYYYGYTF. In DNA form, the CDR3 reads TGTGCCAGCAGGGACGGACAGTACTACTATGGCTACACCTTC.

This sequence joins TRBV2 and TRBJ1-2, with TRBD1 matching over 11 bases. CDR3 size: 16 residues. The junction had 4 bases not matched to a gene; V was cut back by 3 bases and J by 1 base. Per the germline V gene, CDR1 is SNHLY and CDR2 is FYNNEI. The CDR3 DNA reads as TGTGCCAGCAGTGATGGGACAGGGGGTTTTAACTATGGCTACACCTTC. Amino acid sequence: CASSDGTGGFNYGYTF.

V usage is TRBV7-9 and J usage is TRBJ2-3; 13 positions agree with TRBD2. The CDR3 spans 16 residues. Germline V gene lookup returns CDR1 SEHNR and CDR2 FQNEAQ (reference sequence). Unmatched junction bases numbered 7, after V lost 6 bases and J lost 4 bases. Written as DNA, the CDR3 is TGTGCCAGCAGTCTCGGACTAGCGGGAGTTGCAGATACGCAGTATTTT. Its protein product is CASSLGLAGVADTQYF.

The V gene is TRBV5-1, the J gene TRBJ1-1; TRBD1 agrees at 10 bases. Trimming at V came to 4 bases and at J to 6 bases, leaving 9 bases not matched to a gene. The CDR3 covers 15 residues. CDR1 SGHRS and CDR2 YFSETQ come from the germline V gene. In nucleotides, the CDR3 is TGCGCCAGCAGCACTTCGACAGGGGGCGTCGCTGAAGCTTTCTTT. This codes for CASSTSTGGVAEAFF.

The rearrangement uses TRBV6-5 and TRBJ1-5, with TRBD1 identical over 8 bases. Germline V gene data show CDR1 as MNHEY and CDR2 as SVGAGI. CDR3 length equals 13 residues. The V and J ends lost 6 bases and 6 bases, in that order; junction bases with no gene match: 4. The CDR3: CASSSDRVQPQHF. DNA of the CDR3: TGTGCCAGCAGCTCGGACAGGGTTCAGCCCCAGCATTTT.

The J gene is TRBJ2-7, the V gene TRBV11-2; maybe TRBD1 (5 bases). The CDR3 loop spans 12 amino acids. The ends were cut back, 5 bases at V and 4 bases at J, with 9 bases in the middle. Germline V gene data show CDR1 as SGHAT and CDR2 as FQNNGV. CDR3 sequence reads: CASSVRGYEQYF. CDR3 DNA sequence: TGTGCCAGCAGCGTAAGGGGTTACGAGCAGTACTTC.

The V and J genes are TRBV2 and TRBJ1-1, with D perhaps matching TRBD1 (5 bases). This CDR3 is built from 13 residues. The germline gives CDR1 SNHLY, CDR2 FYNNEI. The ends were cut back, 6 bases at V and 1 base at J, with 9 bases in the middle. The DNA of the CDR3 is TGTGCCAGCAGGGGGGGGGAGAACACTGAAGCTTTCTTT. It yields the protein CASRGGENTEAFF. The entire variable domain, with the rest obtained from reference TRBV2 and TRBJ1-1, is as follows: EPEVTQTPSHQVTQMGQEVILRCVPISNHLYFYWYRQILGQKVEFLVSFYNNEISEKSEIFDDQFSVERPDGSNFTLKIRSTKLEDSAMYFCASRGGENTEAFFGQGTRLTVV.

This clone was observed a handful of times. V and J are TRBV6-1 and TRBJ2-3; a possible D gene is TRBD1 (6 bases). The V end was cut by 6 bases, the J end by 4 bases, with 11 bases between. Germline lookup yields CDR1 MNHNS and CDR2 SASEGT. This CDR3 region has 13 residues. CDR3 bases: TGTGCCAGCAGCACAGGGATGGCAGATACGCAGTATTTT. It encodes CASSTGMADTQYF.

The chain's CDR3 is CSAWANFDTF. CDR3 sequence (DNA): TGCAGTGCCTGGGCAAATTTCGACACCTTC. J is TRBJ1-2 and V is TRBV20-1, with unresolved D. Trimming left V 6 bases short and J 12 bases short, with 14 bases between. There are 10 residues in the CDR3. In germline, CDR1 is DFQATT, CDR2 SNEGSKA (reference sequence).

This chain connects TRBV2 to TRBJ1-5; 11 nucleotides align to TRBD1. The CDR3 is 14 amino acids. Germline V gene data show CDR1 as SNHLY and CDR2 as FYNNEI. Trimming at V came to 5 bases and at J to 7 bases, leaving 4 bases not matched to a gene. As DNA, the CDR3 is TGTGCCAGCAGTAGGGACAGGGGGGAACAGCCCCAGCATTTT. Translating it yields CASSRDRGEQPQHF.

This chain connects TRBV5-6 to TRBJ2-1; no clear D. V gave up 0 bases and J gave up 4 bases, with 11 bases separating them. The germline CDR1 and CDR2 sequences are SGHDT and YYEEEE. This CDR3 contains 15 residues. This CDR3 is CASSLVRQRYNEQFF. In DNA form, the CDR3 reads TGTGCCAGCAGCTTGGTCCGCCAGCGTTACAATGAGCAGTTCTTC.

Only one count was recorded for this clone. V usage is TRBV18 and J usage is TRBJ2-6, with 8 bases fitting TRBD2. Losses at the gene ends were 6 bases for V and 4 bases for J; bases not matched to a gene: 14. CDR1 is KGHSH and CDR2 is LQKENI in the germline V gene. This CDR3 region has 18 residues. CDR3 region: CASSPIAGPQAGANVLTF. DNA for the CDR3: TGTGCCAGCTCCCCAATAGCGGGGCCTCAAGCCGGGGCCAACGTCCTGACTTTC.

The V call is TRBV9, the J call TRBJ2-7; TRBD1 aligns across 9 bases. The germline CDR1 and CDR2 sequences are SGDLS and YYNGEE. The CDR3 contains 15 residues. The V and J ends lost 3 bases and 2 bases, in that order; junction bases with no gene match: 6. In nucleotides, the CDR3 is TGTGCCAGCAGCGGAGGACAGGGGATAACCTACGAGCAGTACTTC. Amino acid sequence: CASSGGQGITYEQYF.

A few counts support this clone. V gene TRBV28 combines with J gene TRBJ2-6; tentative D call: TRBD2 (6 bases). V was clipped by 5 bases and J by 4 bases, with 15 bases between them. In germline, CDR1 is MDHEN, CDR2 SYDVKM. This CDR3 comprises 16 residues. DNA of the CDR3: TGTGCCAGCAGTCTGGGGACTCCGTCAGGGGCCAACGTCCTGACTTTC. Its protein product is CASSLGTPSGANVLTF. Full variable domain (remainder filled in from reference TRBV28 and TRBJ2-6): DVKVTQSSRYLVKRTGEKVFLECVQDMDHENMFWYRQDPGLGLRLIYFSYDVKMKEKGDIPEGYSVSREKKERFSLILESASTNQTSMYLCASSLGTPSGANVLTFGAGSRLTVL.

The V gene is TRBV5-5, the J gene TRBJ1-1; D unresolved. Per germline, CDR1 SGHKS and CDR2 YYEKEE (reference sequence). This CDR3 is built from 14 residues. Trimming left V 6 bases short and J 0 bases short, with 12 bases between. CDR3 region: CASNLGGLNTEAFF. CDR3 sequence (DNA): TGTGCCAGCAACTTAGGAGGGTTGAACACTGAAGCTTTCTTT.

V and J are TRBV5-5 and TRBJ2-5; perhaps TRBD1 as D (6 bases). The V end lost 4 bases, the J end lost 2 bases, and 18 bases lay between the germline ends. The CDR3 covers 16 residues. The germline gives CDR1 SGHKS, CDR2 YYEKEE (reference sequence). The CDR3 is CASSIPRGWGQETQYF. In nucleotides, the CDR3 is TGTGCCAGCAGCATACCCAGGGGTTGGGGGCAAGAGACCCAGTACTTC.

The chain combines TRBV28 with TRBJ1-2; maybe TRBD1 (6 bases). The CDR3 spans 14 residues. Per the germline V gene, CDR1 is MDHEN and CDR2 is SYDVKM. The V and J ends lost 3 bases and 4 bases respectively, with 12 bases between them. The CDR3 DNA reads TGTGCCAGCAGTTTGGGCTCAGGGGCCTATGGCTACACCTTC. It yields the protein CASSLGSGAYGYTF.

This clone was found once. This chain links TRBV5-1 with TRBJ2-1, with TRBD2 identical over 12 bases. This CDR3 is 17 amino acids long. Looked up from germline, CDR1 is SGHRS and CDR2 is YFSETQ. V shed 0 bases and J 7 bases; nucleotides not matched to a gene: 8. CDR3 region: CASSLVPSGRAENEQFF. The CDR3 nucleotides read TGCGCCAGCAGCTTGGTACCTAGCGGGAGGGCCGAGAATGAGCAGTTCTTC.

The CDR3 sequence is CASNTDHRGETEAFF. The CDR3 nucleotides are TGCGCCAGCAACACCGATCACAGGGGCGAGACTGAAGCTTTCTTT. The chain recombines TRBV5-1 with TRBJ1-1; 7 positions agree with TRBD1. Trimming cost V 6 bases and J 5 bases; bases outside gene matches: 13. Germline loops: CDR1 SGHRS, CDR2 YFSETQ. CDR3 size: 15 residues.

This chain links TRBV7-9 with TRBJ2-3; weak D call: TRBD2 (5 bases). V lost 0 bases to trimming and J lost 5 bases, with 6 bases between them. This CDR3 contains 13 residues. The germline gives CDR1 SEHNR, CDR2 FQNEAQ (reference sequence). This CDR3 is CASSLAGVDTQYF. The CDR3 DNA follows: TGTGCCAGCAGCTTAGCGGGAGTAGATACGCAGTATTTT. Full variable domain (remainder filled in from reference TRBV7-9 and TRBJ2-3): DTGVSQNPRHKITKRGQNVTFRCDPISEHNRLYWYRQTLGQGPEFLTYFQNEAQLEKSRLLSDRFSAERPKGSFSTLEIQRTEQGDSAMYLCASSLAGVDTQYFGPGTRLTVL.

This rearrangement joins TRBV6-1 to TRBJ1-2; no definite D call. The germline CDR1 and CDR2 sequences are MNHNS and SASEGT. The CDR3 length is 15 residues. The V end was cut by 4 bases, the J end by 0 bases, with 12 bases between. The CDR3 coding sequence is TGTGCCAGCAGTGGAGGCTCGGATACTAACTATGGCTACACCTTC. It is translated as CASSGGSDTNYGYTF.